These 30 T cell receptor beta chains originate from one sample sequenced in a study of T cells in women clearing cervical HPV infection. The method was immunoSEQ multiplex PCR; TCRdb's version includes in-frame clones alone and lacks a portion of them. This sample carries roughly 40,000 clones, with 4.5% to 6% going to the ten biggest clones. The sequencing sample was made of blood buffy coat. All receptors come from a woman aged 18 to 75 with a cervical HPV16 infection that either progressed to CIN3+ or cleared (not recorded which).

Comments on this clone: The read terminates 3 residues ahead of where the CDR3 ends, so the germline J gene completes it. The gene calls are TRBV20-1 and TRBJ2-7; 9 positions agree with TRBD1. V lost 1 base, J lost 2 bases, and 3 bases stayed unmatched. Per the germline V gene, CDR1 is DFQATT and CDR2 is SNEGSKA (reference sequence). This CDR3 has 14 residues. CDR3 bases read: TGCAGTGCTAGAGGGACAGGGGCAACCTACGAG. This translates into CSARGTGATYE. The whole CDR3 region reads CSARGTGATYEQYF.

Comments on this clone: The CDR3 end lies 3 residues beyond the end of the read and is filled in from the germline J gene. The V and J genes are TRBV5-8 and TRBJ1-2, with TRBD1 identical over 8 bases. Trimming at V came to 2 bases and at J to 7 bases, leaving 7 bases not matched to a gene. This CDR3 is 14 amino acids long. Germline CDR1 reads SGHTS; CDR2 reads YDEGEE. The CDR3 bases that were read are TGTGCCAGCAGCTTAGCACAGGGGGTTTTTGGC. Translated, it gives CASSLAQGVFG. The full CDR3 sequence reads CASSLAQGVFGYTF.

A word on this clone: The CDR3 end lies 3 residues beyond the end of the read and is filled in from the germline J gene. The chain uses TRBV19 and TRBJ2-4, with D possibly matching TRBD1 (6 bases). Looked up from germline, CDR1 is LNHDA and CDR2 is SQIVND (reference sequence). V lost 6 bases, J lost 1 base, and 7 bases lay in between. This CDR3 spans 13 amino acids. The CDR3 loop reads CASSQGAKNIQYF. The sequenced part of the CDR3 DNA is TGTGCCAGTAGCCAGGGGGCCAAAAACATT.

With regard to this clone: The read stops 3 residues short of the end of the CDR3; the missing end is completed from the germline J gene. The chain joins TRBV3-1 (or the pseudogene TRBV3-2) to TRBJ2-1; D unclear. The CDR3 sequence is 12 residues long. V lost 3 bases to trimming and J lost 5 bases, with 5 bases between them. CDR1 and CDR2 from the germline V gene are LGHDT and YNNKEL (reference sequence). The CDR3 sequence is CASSHSNNEQFF. CDR3 DNA (partial): TGTGCCAGCAGCCATTCCAACAATGAG.

On this clone: The read falls 3 residues short of the CDR3 end, and the missing part is taken from the germline J gene. This rearrangement joins TRBV6-2 or TRBV6-3 to TRBJ1-2; D is perhaps TRBD1 (5 bases). Trimming took 6 bases from V and 2 from J, leaving 10 bases between them. Germline values: CDR1 MNHEY, CDR2 SVGEGT. CDR3 length: 13 amino acids. CDR3 DNA (partial): TGTGCCAGCAGGGACACCCTCAACTATGGC. Translation: CASRDTLNYG. The entire CDR3 protein is CASRDTLNYGYTF.

As regards this clone: The read stops 3 residues short of the end of the CDR3; the missing end is completed from the germline J gene. J is TRBJ2-1 and V is TRBV11-1, with unresolved D. Trimming removed 4 bases at V and 4 bases at J, with 14 bases between. Germline lookup yields CDR1 SGHAT and CDR2 FQDESV (reference sequence). CDR3 size: 15 residues. The part of the CDR3 DNA that was read is TGTGCCAGCAGCTACGGTCTCGGCGGATACAATGAG. Translation gives CASSYGLGGYNE. The complete CDR3 sequence is CASSYGLGGYNEQFF.

As for this clone: The CDR3 extends 3 residues past the end of the read, so its final part is completed from the germline J gene. The chain recombines TRBV4-1 with TRBJ2-2; 12 positions match TRBD2. V lost 4 bases and J lost 6; bases outside the gene matches: 3. The CDR3 loop spans 15 amino acids. Germline loops: CDR1 MGHRA, CDR2 YSYEKL. CDR3 protein: CASSLGLAGSGELFF. The CDR3 DNA, read in part, is TGCGCCAGCAGCCTAGGACTAGCGGGGTCCGGGGAG.

As regards this clone: The read falls 3 residues short of the CDR3 end, and the missing part is taken from the germline J gene. The chain couples TRBV19 to TRBJ1-6; 11 bases agree with TRBD1. The J segment lost 8 bases and the V segment lost 1 base, leaving 4 bases of the junction unmatched. Germline V lookup: CDR1 LNHDA, CDR2 SQIVND (reference sequence). The CDR3 runs 16 residues. The sequenced CDR3 bases are TGTGCCAGTAGTATAGGTGGGACAGGGGGATATTCACCC. The encoded protein is CASSIGGTGGYSP. Given in full, the CDR3 is CASSIGGTGGYSPLHF.

In the case of this clone: The sequenced fragment ends 3 residues before the CDR3 boundary, so the rest is inferred from the germline J gene. The gene calls are TRBV10-3 and TRBJ1-3; TRBD1 might be the D (5 bases). V lost 8 bases, J lost 2 bases, and 13 bases lay in between. This CDR3 comprises 14 residues. Germline CDR1 and CDR2: ENHRY and SYGVKD. The CDR3 here is CAILGGNPGNTIYF. CDR3 DNA (partial): TGTGCCATCTTGGGGGGTAACCCTGGAAACACC.

As regards this clone: The read ends 3 residues before the CDR3 terminus; that terminus is restored from the germline J gene. This rearrangement joins TRBV19 to TRBJ1-3; 7 positions match TRBD1. Trimming at V came to 7 bases and at J to 1 base, leaving 7 bases not matched to a gene. Germline V CDR1 and CDR2: LNHDA, SQIVND (reference sequence). This CDR3 is built from 15 residues. CDR3 DNA, as far as it was read: TGTGCCAGTACCCCCGGGACAGCTTCTGGAAACACC. The encoded protein is CASTPGTASGNT. The full CDR3 sequence reads CASTPGTASGNTIYF.

A word on this clone: The CDR3 goes on 3 residues after the read ends, and that part is filled in from the germline J gene. The chain employs TRBV2 and TRBJ2-7; D may be TRBD2 (6 bases). V was pared by 7 bases and J by 5 bases, with 18 bases between. The CDR3 loop spans 14 amino acids. Per the germline V gene, CDR1 is SNHLY and CDR2 is FYNNEI. CDR3 DNA (partial): TGTGCCAGCACGCGAGGGTCGGGGGAAAACGAG. This gives the protein CASTRGSGENE. The entire CDR3 protein is CASTRGSGENEQYF.

A remark on this clone: The observed sequence ends 3 residues before the CDR3 terminus, with the missing tail filled in from the germline J gene. V and J are TRBV5-4 and TRBJ2-7, with D maybe TRBD1 (6 bases). The length of the CDR3 is 13 residues. In germline, CDR1 is SGHNT, CDR2 YYREEE (reference sequence). Trimming pared 3 bases from V and 3 bases from J, leaving 10 bases between. CDR3 amino acids: CASSSGQSYEQYF. CDR3 DNA, as far as it was read: TGTGCCAGCAGCTCCGGACAGAGCTACGAG.

A remark on this clone: The CDR3 end falls 3 residues outside the read, so it is completed with the germline J gene. The chain combines TRBV12-3 or TRBV12-4 with TRBJ1-3, with a weak D call TRBD1 (6 bases). V was shortened by 2 bases and J by 8 bases, with 28 bases between the two germline ends. This CDR3 has 19 residues. The CDR3 bases that were read are TGTGCCAGCAGTTTAAGGCCTGGGGCAGGGGTATCCAAGGTGGACACC. This sequence encodes CASSLRPGAGVSKVDT. The CDR3 reads in full as CASSLRPGAGVSKVDTIYF.

As for this clone: From the germline J gene comes the end of the CDR3, since the read stops 3 residues before it. The chain is built from TRBV18 and TRBJ2-4, with 10 bases lining up with TRBD1. This CDR3 has 18 amino acids. The V gene end was trimmed by 3 bases and the J gene end by 1 base; junction bases not matched to a gene: 9. Germline loops: CDR1 KGHSH, CDR2 LQKENI. This chain's CDR3 is CASSPGTGEMVAKNIQYF. The part of the CDR3 DNA that was read is TGTGCCAGCTCACCCGGGACAGGGGAGATGGTGGCCAAAAACATT.

Concerning this clone itself: Read data end 3 residues before the CDR3 end; the end is taken from the germline J gene. The chain is built from TRBV20-1 and TRBJ2-1; 8 bases align to TRBD1. The CDR3 loop spans 14 amino acids. The V segment lost 6 bases and the J segment 0 bases; nucleotides outside the gene matches: 4. The V gene's germline CDR1 is DFQATT and CDR2 SNEGSKA (reference sequence). CDR3 DNA, as far as it was read: TGCAGTGCCCCCGACAGGGGCTCCTACAATGAG. Translating gives CSAPDRGSYNE. The whole CDR3 is CSAPDRGSYNEQFF.

Notes on this clone: The DNA ends 3 residues before the CDR3 does, and the rest of the CDR3 is filled in from the germline J gene. This sequence joins TRBV5-1 and TRBJ2-2, with a tentative D call TRBD1 (6 bases). The germline V gene has CDR1 SGHRS and CDR2 YFSETQ. This CDR3 has 15 residues. The V end lost 4 bases, the J end lost 2 bases, and 12 bases lay between the germline ends. The CDR3 spells CASSPRTENTGELFF. Partial CDR3 DNA: TGCGCCAGCAGCCCCCGGACAGAAAACACCGGGGAG.

On this clone: The CDR3 is cut off 3 residues early in the read; its end comes from the germline J gene. The gene calls are TRBV7-6 and TRBJ1-1; weak D call: TRBD1 (5 bases). Trimming pared 5 bases from V and 1 base from J, leaving 8 bases between. Germline CDR1 is SGHVS and CDR2 is FNYEAQ. CDR3 length: 13 residues. The CDR3 region is CASSKDTNTEAFF. The covered CDR3 bases are TGTGCCAGCAGCAAGGACACGAACACTGAA.

The DNA read from the CDR3 is TGTGCCAGTAGTATCGACGCAGGGAGCTCACCC. It is translated as CASSIDAGSSP. The whole CDR3 protein is CASSIDAGSSPLHF. This chain connects TRBV19 to TRBJ1-6, with D possibly TRBD1 on 5 matching bases. The read ends 3 residues before the CDR3 terminus; that terminus is restored from the germline J gene. Trimming left V 3 bases short and J 10 bases short, with 13 bases between. This CDR3 is 14 amino acids long. CDR1 and CDR2 (germline): LNHDA, SQIVND (reference sequence).

In the case of this clone: The observed sequence ends 3 residues before the CDR3 terminus, with the missing tail filled in from the germline J gene. The V and J genes are TRBV19 and TRBJ2-2, with a tentative D call TRBD2 (5 bases). The CDR3 totals 16 residues. Between the trimmed V and J ends, which lost 1 base and 4 bases, there was a span of 13 bases. CDR1 LNHDA and CDR2 SQIVND come from the germline V gene (reference sequence). The CDR3 bases that were read are TGTGCCAGTAGTATAGGGCGGGTCTCTGTCACCGGGGAG. The encoded protein is CASSIGRVSVTGE. The entire CDR3 protein is CASSIGRVSVTGELFF.

Regarding this clone: The observed sequence ends 3 residues before the CDR3 terminus, with the missing tail filled in from the germline J gene. This sequence joins TRBV20-1 and TRBJ2-5, with 12 nucleotides matching TRBD2. The CDR3 is 16 residues long. The trim removed 5 bases at V and 0 bases at J, leaving 7 bases unmatched. Germline values: CDR1 DFQATT, CDR2 SNEGSKA (reference sequence). The CDR3 loop is CSAQTSGRFYQETQYF. Partial CDR3 DNA: TGCAGTGCTCAGACTAGCGGGAGATTTTACCAAGAGACC.

Details on this clone: The CDR3 goes on 3 residues after the read ends, and that part is filled in from the germline J gene. V usage is TRBV18 and J usage is TRBJ1-1; 9 bases align to TRBD1. Per germline, CDR1 KGHSH and CDR2 LQKENI. CDR3 length: 13 residues. The CDR3 loop reads CASEGQGADTAFF. The DNA read from the CDR3 is TGTGCCAGCGAGGGACAGGGTGCAGATACG. Full variable domain (rest looked up from reference TRBV18 and TRBJ1-1): NAGVMQNPRHLVRRRGQEARLRCSPMKGHSHVYWYRQLPEEGLKFMVYLQKENIIDESGMPKERFSAEFPKEGPSILRIQQVVRGDSAAYFCASEGQGADTAFFGQGTRLTVV.

Remarks on this clone: Sequencing ends 3 residues short of the CDR3 end; the germline J gene provides the rest. The chain recombines TRBV6-2 or TRBV6-3 with TRBJ1-1; D perhaps matches TRBD1 (5 bases). The CDR3 is 12 residues long. V lost 7 bases to trimming and J lost 6 bases, with 12 bases between them. Germline loops: CDR1 MNHEY, CDR2 SVGEGT. The CDR3 protein is CASTPGLAEAFF. The CDR3 bases that were read are TGTGCCAGCACCCCAGGGTTGGCTGAA.

Remarks on this clone: The read falls 3 residues short of the CDR3 end, and the missing part is taken from the germline J gene. V usage is TRBV27 and J usage is TRBJ1-2; D possibly corresponds to TRBD1 (6 bases). Germline V gene lookup returns CDR1 MNHEY and CDR2 SMNVEV (reference sequence). The CDR3 has 13 amino acids. The CDR3 spells CASSTNRVEGYTF. The CDR3 DNA, read in part, is TGTGCCAGCAGTACAAACAGGGTAGAAGGC.

With respect to this clone: The read halts 3 residues ahead of the CDR3 end, with the missing end drawn from the germline J gene. V and J are TRBV16 and TRBJ1-1; no definite D call. CDR1 is KGHSY and CDR2 is FQNENV in the germline V gene. The CDR3 consists of 14 residues. CDR3 DNA, as far as it was read: TGTGCCAGCAGCCAATCTAGCGTATTGGTGGTC. Residues: CASSQSSVLVV. The whole CDR3 sequence reads CASSQSSVLVVAFF.

Worth noting for this clone: The read stops 3 residues short of the end of the CDR3; the missing end is completed from the germline J gene. V is TRBV20-1 and J is TRBJ1-6, with TRBD1 matching over 10 bases. There are 14 residues in the CDR3. Germline CDR1 reads DFQATT; CDR2 reads SNEGSKA (reference sequence). The V and J ends lost 4 bases and 10 bases, in that order; junction bases with no gene match: 7. Incomplete CDR3 DNA: TGCAGTGCTAAAACCGGGACAGGGGACTCACCC. This codes for CSAKTGTGDSP. Given in full, the CDR3 is CSAKTGTGDSPLHF.

A note on this clone: The sequence runs out 3 residues before the end of the CDR3; the remainder is reconstructed from the germline J gene. V and J are TRBV29-1 and TRBJ2-1, with 7 bases fitting TRBD1. The CDR3 extends over 14 amino acids. The J segment lost 2 bases and the V segment lost 4 bases, leaving 5 bases of the junction unmatched. Germline CDR1 reads SQVTM; CDR2 reads ANQGSEA. Incomplete CDR3 DNA: TGCAGCGTTGTGCGAGGGGGCACCTACAATGAG. This codes for CSVVRGGTYNE. The full CDR3 protein is CSVVRGGTYNEQFF.

A note on this clone: The missing CDR3 end, 3 residues past where the read stops, is filled in from the germline J gene. The chain links TRBV5-1 to TRBJ1-1, with TRBD1 matching 12 bases. Germline V gene lookup returns CDR1 SGHRS and CDR2 YFSETQ. The CDR3 loop spans 16 amino acids. The V and J ends lost 3 bases and 5 bases, in that order; junction bases with no gene match: 8. The sequenced CDR3 bases are TGCGCCAGCAGCTACGGGACAGGGGGCCGTGGAACTGAA. Translated, it gives CASSYGTGGRGTE. The entire CDR3 protein is CASSYGTGGRGTEAFF.

As for this clone: The read ends 3 residues before the CDR3 terminus; that terminus is restored from the germline J gene. The chain joins TRBV27 to TRBJ2-7, with 8 bases fitting TRBD2. V lost 3 bases and J lost 6; bases outside the gene matches: 7. This CDR3 has 14 amino acids. Germline loops: CDR1 MNHEY, CDR2 SMNVEV (reference sequence). The sequenced CDR3 bases are TGTGCCAGCAGTTTTGGGGACGCGGGGGGCGAG. Translation gives CASSFGDAGGE. In full, the CDR3 is CASSFGDAGGEQYF.

On this clone: The read terminates 3 residues ahead of where the CDR3 ends, so the germline J gene completes it. The rearrangement uses TRBV12-5 and TRBJ1-1; weak D call: TRBD1 (6 bases). This CDR3 contains 12 residues. Per the germline V gene, CDR1 is LGHNT and CDR2 is FRNRAP. CDR3 amino acids: CASGSDTGNAFF. Incomplete CDR3 DNA: TGTGCTAGTGGTTCGGACACAGGGAAC.

In the case of this clone: The read falls 3 residues short of the CDR3 end, and the missing part is taken from the germline J gene. This chain connects TRBV19 to TRBJ1-1; TRBD1 might be the D (5 bases). The CDR3 has 16 residues. Germline CDR1 reads LNHDA; CDR2 reads SQIVND (reference sequence). The V end was cut by 5 bases, the J end by 3 bases, with 19 bases between. CDR3 bases read: TGTGCCAGTAGTGTTTTTCCCCTTCTCAGGGACACTGAA. Translation: CASSVFPLLRDTE. The complete CDR3 reads CASSVFPLLRDTEAFF.